This T cell receptor beta chain derives from a study of response to subunit inactivated influenza vaccine. Using its own MiXCR run on the RT-PCR reads, TCRdb lists one record per CDR3 protein. This sample carries hundreds of thousands of distinct CDR3 sequences, approximately 11% of them seen once, and the ten largest clones take 9.5% to 11%. This CDR3 is built from 11 residues. V was cut by 5 bases and J by 7 bases, with 9 bases left in between. Per the germline V gene, CDR1 is SEHNR and CDR2 is FQNEAQ (reference sequence). This sample was also put to use in a study of T cells expressing NK-cell markers. From that second work: In generating TCR beta cDNA, 5'RACE template switching with UMIs was used. The use of an anti-gamma-delta TCR antibody, which was added in several experiments, restricted sorting to T cells expressing alpha-beta TCR.

The receptor was isolated from a middle-aged man who received an inactivated influenza vaccine. Sample: PBMCs from blood, taken on the day of vaccination. The chain joins TRBV7-9 to TRBJ2-7; D might be TRBD2 (5 bases). The CDR3 region is CASSPWEEQYF. In nucleotides, the CDR3 is TGTGCCAGCAGCCCCTGGGAGGAGCAGTACTTC.